This entry is about one T cell receptor beta chain. This same CDR3 is encoded by further DNA sequences in the sample. Measured with immunoSEQ multiplex PCR; TCRdb has only the in-frame clones, and not every one. This table has under 100,000 clones, about 95% appearing once. The sample comes from a study of technical replicates of blood from a few donors. Looked up from germline, CDR1 is MDHEN and CDR2 is SYDVKM. V lost 2 bases to trimming and J lost 1 base; unmatched junction nucleotides: 11. The CDR3 has 18 residues. The clonotype originates from a human donor in good health. The specimen sequenced was T cells isolated from PBMCs. The rearrangement uses TRBV28 and TRBJ1-5, with 7 bases that match TRBD1. DNA of the CDR3: TGTGCCAGCAGTTTAAGAGGGTATCGACAGGGAAGCAATCAGCCCCAGCATTTT. Residues: CASSLRGYRQGSNQPQHF. The full variable domain, completed using reference TRBV28 and TRBJ1-5, is DVKVTQSSRYLVKRTGEKVFLECVQDMDHENMFWYRQDPGLGLRLIYFSYDVKMKEKGDIPEGYSVSREKKERFSLILESASTNQTSMYLCASSLRGYRQGSNQPQHFGDGTRLSIL.